This TCR beta chain was retrieved from a study of blood T cell repertoires in COVID-19. Libraries were prepared by immunoSEQ multiplex PCR; TCRdb keeps only in-frame clonotypes and omits some of them. The sample lists about 140,000 clones; around nine tenths were seen once. Trimming shortened V by 11 bases and J by 0 bases, and 14 bases separated the two germline ends. Germline V gives CDR1 MNHEY, CDR2 SMNVEV (reference sequence). CDR3 size: 13 residues. V gene TRBV27 combines with J gene TRBJ2-7; a possible D gene is TRBD1 (7 bases). The sequencing input was peripheral blood. The TCR comes from a human donor in a cohort sampled during active COVID-19. DNA of the CDR3: TGTGCCGCGGGGACAGCGGCCTCCTACGAGCAGTACTTC. It specifies CAAGTAASYEQYF.